Sequencing of this TCR beta chain was carried out in a study of blood T cell repertoires in COVID-19. Study summary: From the United States, Italy and Spain came samples of acute and convalescent COVID-19. PBMCs, B-cell-depleted T cells, or T cells were the source of the cDNA or gDNA that made up the material.

Patients in Seattle were enrolled during active infection, then followed longitudinally. In the original analysis: Estimation of nucleated cell counts relied on the amplification of reference gene primers. Here immunoSEQ multiplex PCR was the method, and the copy in TCRdb shows in-frame clones only, minus some. Clone size and V and J calls were adopted from that table, with D and trimming inferred from the DNA. In the table there are tens of thousands of clones, 60% to 80% of which are singletons. Trimming removed 4 bases at V and 3 bases at J, with 20 bases between. Germline lookup yields CDR1 SGHNT and CDR2 YYREEE (reference sequence). The CDR3 totals 16 residues.

This receptor was obtained from a man between 65 and 85 years old with COVID-19, enrolled during active disease. Sequencing was performed on peripheral blood. The chain carries TRBV5-4 and TRBJ2-7; possibly TRBD2 for D (6 bases). DNA of the CDR3: TGTGCCAGCAGCCCTGGCTCCGGGAATAGCGGCTACGAGCAGTACTTC. Its translation is CASSPGSGNSGYEQYF.